These T cell receptor beta chains were read from a single sample in a study of blood T cell repertoires in COVID-19. The method was immunoSEQ multiplex PCR; TCRdb's version includes in-frame clones alone and lacks a portion of them. In the table there are 44,000 or so clones, roughly 83% of which are singletons. The source material was peripheral blood. Receptors originate from a man aged 50 to 60 with active COVID-19. Each CDR3 is given with its conserved first and last residue. Fields, in order: D gene, V gene, clone size, J gene, CDR3 length, CDR3 DNA, CDR3 protein. A D gene is named only where the DNA matches it firmly. Size is stated for part of the rows, as once, few or many counts, or as a class when the clone is expanded.

D gene: .
V gene: TRBV9
clone size: .
J gene: TRBJ1-1
CDR3 length: 15
CDR3 DNA: TGTGCCAGCAGCGTAGAGGCAGGATTTCACACTGAAGCTTTCTTT
CDR3 protein: CASSVEAGFHTEAFF

D gene: .
V gene: TRBV28
clone size: once
J gene: TRBJ1-1
CDR3 length: 14
CDR3 DNA: TGTGCCAGCAGTTTCAGGGGACCTTACACTGAAGCTTTCTTT
CDR3 protein: CASSFRGPYTEAFF

D gene: TRBD1
V gene: TRBV28
clone size: .
J gene: TRBJ1-6
CDR3 length: 15
CDR3 DNA: TGTGCCAGCAGTTACGCCGGGACAGCTAATTCACCCCTCCACTTT
CDR3 protein: CASSYAGTANSPLHF

D gene: .
V gene: TRBV7-9
clone size: .
J gene: TRBJ2-6
CDR3 length: 18
CDR3 DNA: TGTGCCAGCAGCTTAGAGTGGGCAGGGAGGCCTGGGGCCAACGTCCTGACTTTC
CDR3 protein: CASSLEWAGRPGANVLTF

D gene: .
V gene: TRBV9
clone size: .
J gene: TRBJ1-1
CDR3 length: 18
CDR3 DNA: TGTGCCAGCAGCGTAGAACCTGGGGGGAGCGCCTTACGTCCCGAAGCTTTCTTT
CDR3 protein: CASSVEPGGSALRPEAFF

D gene: TRBD2
V gene: TRBV28
clone size: few
J gene: TRBJ2-5
CDR3 length: 16
CDR3 DNA: TGTGCCAGCAGTCTGCGGGGGAGGGCCCACCAAGAGACCCAGTACTTC
CDR3 protein: CASSLRGRAHQETQYF

D gene: .
V gene: TRBV28
clone size: .
J gene: TRBJ1-2
CDR3 length: 16
CDR3 DNA: TGTGCCAGCAGTTCCCCCCGGGCGGGGAGCCTCTATGGCTACACCTTC
CDR3 protein: CASSSPRAGSLYGYTF

D gene: .
V gene: TRBV9
clone size: .
J gene: TRBJ2-7
CDR3 length: 15
CDR3 DNA: TGTGCCAGCAGCGCCCGGACGGGAGAATTTGAGGAGCAGTACTTC
CDR3 protein: CASSARTGEFEEQYF

D gene: TRBD1
V gene: TRBV6-5
clone size: .
J gene: TRBJ1-6
CDR3 length: 15
CDR3 DNA: TGTGCCAGCAGTTACTCTGGGACAGGAGGTTCACCCCTCCACTTT
CDR3 protein: CASSYSGTGGSPLHF

D gene: TRBD1
V gene: TRBV7-2
clone size: .
J gene: TRBJ2-2
CDR3 length: 13
CDR3 DNA: TGTGCCAGCAGCAGACAGGGGACCGGGGAGCTGTTTTTT
CDR3 protein: CASSRQGTGELFF

D gene: .
V gene: TRBV6-6
clone size: .
J gene: TRBJ1-6
CDR3 length: 14
CDR3 DNA: TGTGCCAGCAGTTACTATGACAGATCCGAGCCCCTCCACTTT
CDR3 protein: CASSYYDRSEPLHF

D gene: TRBD1
V gene: TRBV15
clone size: .
J gene: TRBJ1-1
CDR3 length: 14
CDR3 DNA: TGTGCCACCAGCAGAGACAGGGGGGACACTGAAGCTTTCTTT
CDR3 protein: CATSRDRGDTEAFF

D gene: TRBD1
V gene: TRBV6-2/TRBV6-3
clone size: once
J gene: TRBJ1-2
CDR3 length: 13
CDR3 DNA: TGTGCCAGCAGTCTACAGGGGGCCTATGGCTACACCTTC
CDR3 protein: CASSLQGAYGYTF

D gene: .
V gene: TRBV7-7
clone size: .
J gene: TRBJ1-1
CDR3 length: 13
CDR3 DNA: TGTGCCAGCAGCTTACCAATGAACACTGAAGCTTTCTTT
CDR3 protein: CASSLPMNTEAFF

D gene: TRBD2
V gene: TRBV7-2
clone size: .
J gene: TRBJ2-1
CDR3 length: 16
CDR3 DNA: TGTGCCAGCAGCGTGAGAGCGGGGGGGCTGTACAATGAGCAGTTCTTC
CDR3 protein: CASSVRAGGLYNEQFF